These 14 T cell receptor beta chains came from one sample sequenced in a study of OX40 agonist ivuxolimab in advanced cancers. Clones were sequenced by immunoSEQ multiplex PCR, and TCRdb holds only the in-frame ones, with some missing. Among about 94,000 clones listed, 70% to 90% were seen once. Sequencing used CD4+ or CD8+ T cells sorted from blood, obtained in a trial of the OX40 agonist ivuxolimab. All receptors come from an adult with an advanced solid tumor such as melanoma, head and neck, liver or kidney cancer.

This chain connects TRBV7-8 to TRBJ2-5; 8 bases are shared with TRBD1. With the DNA end fitting TRBJ2-7 better, the J assignment may be wrong. The CDR3 is 15 residues long. Germline V gene data show CDR1 as SGHVS and CDR2 as FQNEAQ. In nucleotides, the CDR3 is TGTGCCAGCAGCCCGGCCGGGACAGGCTCCTACGAGCAGTACTTC. Translation gives CASSPAGTGSYEQYF.

V usage is TRBV13 and J usage is TRBJ1-2; perhaps TRBD1 as D (6 bases). V shed 2 bases and J shed 7 bases, with 20 bases lying between them. Germline V lookup: CDR1 PRHDT, CDR2 FYEKMQ (reference sequence). This CDR3 region has 16 residues. The CDR3 region has the DNA TGTGCCAGCAGCTTACGTGGTTCAGACAGGCAGGCTGGCTACACCTTC. It translates to CASSLRGSDRQAGYTF.

This clone appeared a few times. The rearrangement uses TRBV21-1 and TRBJ1-6. TRBV21-1 represents a pseudogene. The CDR3 sequence is 19 residues long. The DNA for the CDR3 is TGTGCCAGCAGCACCCCCCTCAAGGACTCGAGCTCCTATAATTCACCCCTCCACTTT. Its translation is CASSTPLKDSSSYNSPLHF.

The chain employs TRBV11-3 and TRBJ2-1, with a weak D call TRBD2 (6 bases). The CDR3 spans 13 residues. Germline V lookup: CDR1 SGHNT, CDR2 YENEEA. V lost 2 bases, J lost 9 bases, and 11 bases lay in between. In DNA form, the CDR3 reads TGTGCCAGCAGCTTAAGTGGGCGGGGTGAGCAGTTCTTC. Amino acids: CASSLSGRGEQFF.

The V gene is TRBV6-5, the J gene TRBJ1-1; TRBD1 matches at 7 bases. The CDR3 contains 13 residues. CDR1 MNHEY and CDR2 SVGAGI come from the germline V gene. Trimming took 6 bases from V and 3 from J; bases not matched to a gene: 4. Here the CDR3 DNA reads TGTGCCAGCAGCGAAACAGGGGACACTGAAGCTTTCTTT. Translating it yields CASSETGDTEAFF.

To note about this clone: One junction end disagrees with the germline gene, perhaps due to a read error. The rearrangement uses TRBV6-6 and TRBJ1-2; D not resolved. The CDR3 sequence is 13 residues long. Germline values: CDR1 MNHNY, CDR2 SVGAGI (reference sequence). The CDR3 loop is CASSYLPLRLSNF. CDR3 nucleotide sequence: TGTGCCAGCAGTTACCTACCTCTCCGTCTTTCGAACTTC.

The rearrangement links TRBV7-2 to TRBJ1-6; maybe TRBD1 (6 bases). The CDR3 spans 16 residues. Looked up from germline, CDR1 is SGHTA and CDR2 is FQGNSA. Trimming took 4 bases from V and 6 from J, leaving 16 bases between them. CDR3 sequence reads: CASSSGAGGSNSPLHF. The CDR3 DNA reads TGTGCCAGCAGCTCCGGGGCGGGGGGCAGTAATTCACCCCTCCACTTT.

The V call is TRBV5-4, the J call TRBJ1-4, with no clear D. With 0 bases removed from V and 5 bases from J, the gap between germline ends came to 2 bases. The germline gives CDR1 SGHNT, CDR2 YYREEE (reference sequence). CDR3 length: 12 amino acids. CDR3 coding DNA: TGTGCCAGCAGCTTGGGAAATGAAAAACTGTTTTTT. Translating it yields CASSLGNEKLFF.

This chain uses TRBV19 with TRBJ1-2; 9 bases are a match to TRBD1. The CDR3 is 14 residues long. Germline-derived CDR1 and CDR2 are LNHDA and SQIVND (reference sequence). V lost 6 bases to trimming and J lost 2 bases; unmatched junction nucleotides: 4. CDR3 nucleotides: TGTGCCAGTAGACCGGGACAGGGAAACTATGGCTACACCTTC. This translates into CASRPGQGNYGYTF.

The chain is built from TRBV5-4 and TRBJ2-5; TRBD2 agrees at 8 bases. This CDR3 comprises 16 residues. Germline-derived CDR1 and CDR2 are SGHNT and YYREEE (reference sequence). Losses at the gene ends were 3 bases for V and 1 base for J; bases not matched to a gene: 8. The CDR3 sequence is CASSSPGTRIQETQYF. DNA for the CDR3: TGTGCCAGCAGCTCCCCGGGGACTAGAATCCAAGAGACCCAGTACTTC.

The rearrangement links TRBV6-1 to TRBJ1-1; no reliable D call. Germline V CDR1 and CDR2: MNHNS, SASEGT. V was pared by 6 bases and J by 2 bases, with 10 bases between. The CDR3 runs to 13 residues. The CDR3 DNA reads as TGTGCCAGCAGCCAAAACAGAAACACTGAAGCTTTCTTT. It encodes CASSQNRNTEAFF.

The CDR3 reads CASSVGGQGAREQYF. CDR3 nucleotides: TGTGCCAGCAGCGTAGGAGGACAGGGGGCGCGTGAGCAGTACTTC. The chain couples TRBV9 to TRBJ2-7; TRBD1 matches at 11 bases. Germline values: CDR1 SGDLS, CDR2 YYNGEE. The CDR3 consists of 15 residues. The V gene end was trimmed by 0 bases and the J gene end by 7 bases; junction bases not matched to a gene: 6. The full variable domain, with the rest looked up from reference TRBV9 and TRBJ2-7, is DSGVTQTPKHLITATGQRVTLRCSPRSGDLSVYWYQQSLDQGLQFLIQYYNGEERAKGNILERFSAQQFPDLHSELNLSSLELGDSALYFCASSVGGQGAREQYFGPGTRLTVT.

This clone has only one observation. The V and J genes are TRBV7-6 and TRBJ2-7; maybe TRBD2 (5 bases). The germline gives CDR1 SGHVS, CDR2 FNYEAQ. The CDR3 is made up of 14 amino acids. V lost 0 bases to trimming and J lost 2 bases, with 8 bases between them. The CDR3 loop reads CASSLARGTYEQYF. As DNA, the CDR3 is TGTGCCAGCAGCTTAGCAAGAGGGACCTACGAGCAGTACTTC.

V is TRBV10-3 and J is TRBJ2-3; D is undetermined. This CDR3 region has 12 residues. Trimming removed 4 bases at V and 3 bases at J, with 5 bases between. Germline loops: CDR1 ENHRY, CDR2 SYGVKD. CDR3 in DNA: TGTGCCATCAGTGGAGGTACAGATACGCAGTATTTT. It translates to CAISGGTDTQYF.